The clone carrying this T cell receptor (beta chain) was detected only a few times. The antigen remains undetermined. Amplified TCR beta CDR3 regions derived from RNA transcripts. With the HTBI primer set, the TCR CDR3 went through a first round of RT-PCR. MiXCR, run by TCRdb on the multiplex PCR reads, gives a single entry per CDR3 protein. The sample shows 130,000 to 150,000 distinct CDR3 sequences, 22% of them seen only once. The sample comes from a study of T cells in Graves' hyperthyroidism and ophthalmopathy. General study findings and limits: Ophthalmopathy, as predicted by the model, came a median roughly 6.5 months after the prediction. Among clonotypes expanded in thyroid above 0.001, most were also found in blood.

Trimming pared 4 bases from V and 7 bases from J, leaving 15 bases between. Germline assignment: CDR1 SGHDT and CDR2 YYEEEE. The CDR3 length is 15 residues. The TCR comes from a woman aged 45-65 years with Graves' hyperthyroidism that later progressed to Graves' ophthalmopathy. V gene TRBV5-6 combines with J gene TRBJ1-6, with D unresolved. Specimen: blood. The CDR3 sequence is CASSLSTGRNSPLHF. CDR3 in DNA: TGTGCCAGCAGCCTATCGACGGGTAGGAATTCACCCCTCCACTTT.